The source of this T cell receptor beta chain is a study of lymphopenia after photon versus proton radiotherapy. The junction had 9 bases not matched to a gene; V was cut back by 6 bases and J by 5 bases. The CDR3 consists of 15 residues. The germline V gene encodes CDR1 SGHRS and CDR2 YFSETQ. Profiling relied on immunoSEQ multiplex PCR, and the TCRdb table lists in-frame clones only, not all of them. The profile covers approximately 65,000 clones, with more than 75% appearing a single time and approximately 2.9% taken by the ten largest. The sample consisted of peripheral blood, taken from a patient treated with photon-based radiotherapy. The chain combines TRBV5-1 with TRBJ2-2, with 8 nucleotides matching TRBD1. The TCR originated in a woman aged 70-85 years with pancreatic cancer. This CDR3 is CASKTGQAGTGELFF. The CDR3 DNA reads TGCGCCAGCAAGACGGGACAGGCAGGGACCGGGGAGCTGTTTTTT. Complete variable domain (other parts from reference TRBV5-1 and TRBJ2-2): KAGVTQTPRYLIKTRGQQVTLSCSPISGHRSVSWYQQTPGQGLQFLFEYFSETQRNKGNFPGRFSGRQFSNSRSEMNVSTLELGDSALYLCASKTGQAGTGELFFGEGSRLTVL.